The next 21 T cell receptor beta chains were all read from a single sample in a study of T-cell memory formation after mild COVID-19. TCRdb re-derived calls from the 5' RACE reads in MiXCR, one entry per CDR3 protein. The table lists roughly 310,000 distinct CDR3 sequences, around a sixth of them singletons. Sequenced sample: PBMCs or a T cell subset sorted from them (not recorded which). The receptors here all came from a man between 18 and 29 years old who had mild COVID-19 (a few samples of this study predate the infection). Cell type and time point are not known.

The CDR3 spells CASSQVRRAGVRQYV. The CDR3 bases are TGCGCCAGCAGCCAAGTAAGAAGGGCCGGAGTACGGCAGTACGTC. This chain joins TRBV4-1 and TRBJ2-7; D is ambiguous. The CDR3 is 15 residues long. Germline values: CDR1 MGHRA, CDR2 YSYEKL. Trimming pared 1 base from V and 9 bases from J, leaving 19 bases between.

The count of this clonotype is one. The CDR3 coding sequence is TGTGCCAGCAGCTTCTTTCGCGAGGATAATGAGCAGTTCTTC. Protein: CASSFFREDNEQFF. The chain links TRBV7-9 to TRBJ2-1; no clear D. The V gene's germline CDR1 is SEHNR and CDR2 FQNEAQ (reference sequence). V was clipped by 3 bases and J by 7 bases, with 13 bases between them. The CDR3 extends over 14 amino acids.

The genes are TRBV7-9 and TRBJ2-2, with D hard to call. The CDR3 length is 13 residues. Germline V gives CDR1 SEHNR, CDR2 FQNEAQ (reference sequence). V dropped 3 bases and J dropped 7 bases, with 9 bases sitting between them. Here the CDR3 reads CASSFWSDGELFF. The CDR3 DNA reads TGTGCCAGCAGCTTTTGGTCGGACGGGGAGCTGTTTTTT. The whole variable domain, remainder taken from reference TRBV7-9 and TRBJ2-2, is DTGVSQNPRHKITKRGQNVTFRCDPISEHNRLYWYRQTLGQGPEFLTYFQNEAQLEKSRLLSDRFSAERPKGSFSTLEIQRTEQGDSAMYLCASSFWSDGELFFGEGSRLTVL.

The rearrangement joins TRBV7-2 to TRBJ1-2, with TRBD1 identical over 10 bases. The germline V gene has CDR1 SGHTA and CDR2 FQGNSA. Trimming removed 5 bases from V and 4 bases from J; junction bases left unmatched: 10. The CDR3 runs to 16 residues. The CDR3 region is CASSPIDRGLVYGYTF. The CDR3 DNA reads TGTGCCAGCAGCCCCATCGACAGGGGGCTCGTCTATGGCTACACCTTC.

This sequence joins TRBV28 and TRBJ1-2, with D unclear. This CDR3 spans 14 amino acids. Germline V gene lookup returns CDR1 MDHEN and CDR2 SYDVKM. Trimming took off 7 bases at V and 1 base at J, with 13 bases between the two ends. The DNA of the CDR3 is TGTGCCAGCATCCCTGGGGATTTTAACTATGGCTACACCTTC. Residues: CASIPGDFNYGYTF.

The V gene is TRBV6-2 or TRBV6-3, the J gene TRBJ1-1; no clear D gene. Trimming left V 2 bases short and J 4 bases short, with 14 bases between. Germline V lookup: CDR1 MNHEY, CDR2 SVGEGT. The CDR3 is 15 residues long. In DNA, the CDR3 is TGTGCCAGCAGTTACAACTGGGCGCGGGGCACTGAAGCTTTCTTT. Amino acid sequence: CASSYNWARGTEAFF.

This clonotype was seen a few times. This chain links TRBV13 with TRBJ2-3; possibly TRBD2 for D (5 bases). Trimming removed 4 bases from V and 4 bases from J, with 15 bases in between. Germline CDR1 reads PRHDT; CDR2 reads FYEKMQ (reference sequence). The CDR3 has 15 amino acids. CDR3 bases: TGTGCCAGCAGCTACCCCCCTAGCATCTCAGATACGCAGTATTTT. Translated, it gives CASSYPPSISDTQYF.

The V call is TRBV10-1, the J call TRBJ2-1, with 7 bases matching TRBD1. The CDR3 contains 14 residues. Germline V gene sequence: CDR1 WNHNN, CDR2 SYGVQD (reference sequence). Trimming cost V 5 bases and J 6 bases; bases outside gene matches: 7. In DNA form, the CDR3 reads TGCGCCAGCAGTACAGGGGAAGGAGGCAATGAGCAGTTCTTC. This codes for CASSTGEGGNEQFF.

The chain joins TRBV15 to TRBJ1-1; the D is unclear. Germline CDR1 is LNHNV and CDR2 is YYDKDF (reference sequence). Trimming cost V 0 bases and J 4 bases, with 6 bases left between them. The CDR3 is made up of 13 amino acids. The CDR3 nucleotides read TGTGCCACCAGCAGAGATCGGTCCACTGAAGCTTTCTTT. The encoded protein is CATSRDRSTEAFF.

V gene TRBV14 combines with J gene TRBJ2-7; D is unclear. Germline V gives CDR1 SGHDN, CDR2 FVKESK. Trimming stripped 1 base from V and 7 bases from J, with 5 bases between. The CDR3 runs 11 residues. The CDR3 DNA sequence: TGTGCCAGCAGCCAAGCGTGGGAGCAGTACTTC. Amino acids: CASSQAWEQYF.

This clonotype was seen only a few times. The rearrangement links TRBV13 to TRBJ2-2; D perhaps matches TRBD2 (7 bases). The germline CDR1 and CDR2 sequences are PRHDT and FYEKMQ (reference sequence). Deletions cut 5 bases from V and 4 bases from J, with 17 bases between. The CDR3 is 16 amino acids. The CDR3 sequence is CASSDVGGRSTGELFF. The CDR3 coding sequence is TGTGCCAGCAGCGATGTCGGGGGGCGATCCACCGGGGAGCTGTTTTTT.

This chain joins TRBV6-4 and TRBJ2-5; 10 nucleotides line up with TRBD1. The CDR3 runs 12 residues. From germline, CDR1 is MRHNA and CDR2 SNTAGT. V shed 8 bases and J 3 bases; nucleotides not matched to a gene: 0. In nucleotides, the CDR3 is TGTGCCAGCGGGACAGGGGAAGAGACCCAGTACTTC. It is translated as CASGTGEETQYF.

This clonotype was counted between two and nine times. The CDR3 nucleotides are TGCAGTGCCGTGTACAGGGGCGGCTATGGCTACACCTTC. It is translated as CSAVYRGGYGYTF. The gene calls are TRBV20-1 and TRBJ1-2; 7 nucleotides align to TRBD1. CDR3 length: 13 amino acids. V shed 6 bases and J 4 bases; nucleotides not matched to a gene: 8. Germline V CDR1 and CDR2: DFQATT, SNEGSKA (reference sequence).

The V and J genes are TRBV4-1 and TRBJ1-6, with unresolved D. Trimming removed 3 bases from V and 7 bases from J, with 13 bases in between. CDR3 length: 15 residues. Germline lookup yields CDR1 MGHRA and CDR2 YSYEKL. DNA of the CDR3: TGCGCCAGCAGCCAGAAAACACTAACCAATTCACCCCTCCACTTT. As protein: CASSQKTLTNSPLHF.

The chain employs TRBV4-3 and TRBJ2-2; D could derive from TRBD1 or TRBD2 (5 bases each). Per germline, CDR1 LGHNA and CDR2 YSLEER. CDR3 length: 15 amino acids. Trimming removed 0 bases at V and 6 bases at J, with 11 bases between. Written as DNA, the CDR3 is TGCGCCAGCAGCCAAGAACGGGACCTCGCCGGGGAGCTGTTTTTT. Protein sequence: CASSQERDLAGELFF.

The chain combines TRBV20-1 with TRBJ2-1, with D possibly being TRBD2 (5 bases). The V and J ends lost 0 bases and 2 bases respectively, with 17 bases between them. The germline V gene encodes CDR1 DFQATT and CDR2 SNEGSKA (reference sequence). The CDR3 covers 17 residues. In DNA form, the CDR3 reads TGCAGTGCTAGAGACATATCACAGCGGCCCCCCTACAATGAGCAGTTCTTC. It codes for CSARDISQRPPYNEQFF.

This clonotype has more than one count but fewer than ten. The chain combines TRBV20-1 with TRBJ2-5, with D perhaps TRBD1 (6 bases). Germline CDR1 DFQATT, CDR2 SNEGSKA (reference sequence). Trimming shortened V by 3 bases and J by 5 bases, and 16 bases separated the two germline ends. The CDR3 runs to 14 residues. CDR3 coding DNA: TGCAGTGCTAGGTACCAGGGGTCTTCCGAGACCCAGTACTTC. Protein sequence: CSARYQGSSETQYF.

The genes are TRBV6-5 and TRBJ1-1; D is ambiguous. From germline, CDR1 is MNHEY and CDR2 SVGAGI. This CDR3 has 13 amino acids. V was cut by 4 bases and J by 8 bases, with 14 bases left in between. CDR3 region: CASSFWAGTEAFF. Written as DNA, the CDR3 is TGTGCCAGCAGTTTCTGGGCCGGAACAGAAGCTTTCTTT.

The chain joins TRBV9 to TRBJ2-1; maybe TRBD1 (5 bases). Germline V gives CDR1 SGDLS, CDR2 YYNGEE. Trimming removed 5 bases at V and 7 bases at J, with 19 bases between. CDR3 size: 15 residues. The CDR3 loop reads CASSYIWTPGNEQFF. CDR3 nucleotides: TGTGCCAGCAGTTATATCTGGACACCTGGGAATGAGCAGTTCTTC. Complete variable domain (other parts from reference TRBV9 and TRBJ2-1): DSGVTQTPKHLITATGQRVTLRCSPRSGDLSVYWYQQSLDQGLQFLIQYYNGEERAKGNILERFSAQQFPDLHSELNLSSLELGDSALYFCASSYIWTPGNEQFFGPGTRLTVL.

V usage is TRBV28 and J usage is TRBJ2-7, with 10 bases fitting TRBD1. The CDR3 runs to 14 residues. V lost 2 bases to trimming and J lost 7 bases; unmatched junction nucleotides: 5. Germline CDR1 and CDR2: MDHEN and SYDVKM. CDR3 in amino acids: CASSLRDRGPEQYV. The CDR3 region has the DNA TGTGCCAGCAGTTTAAGAGACAGGGGGCCTGAGCAGTACGTC.

J is TRBJ1-1 and V is TRBV11-2, with 9 nucleotides matching TRBD1. The germline CDR1 and CDR2 sequences are SGHAT and FQNNGV. With 4 bases clipped from V and 12 bases from J, the junction kept 12 bases outside the gene matches. The CDR3 extends over 14 amino acids. CDR3 coding DNA: TGTGCCAGCAGCTATAGAGTCGGGGACAGGGTAACTTTCTTT. Its protein is CASSYRVGDRVTFF.